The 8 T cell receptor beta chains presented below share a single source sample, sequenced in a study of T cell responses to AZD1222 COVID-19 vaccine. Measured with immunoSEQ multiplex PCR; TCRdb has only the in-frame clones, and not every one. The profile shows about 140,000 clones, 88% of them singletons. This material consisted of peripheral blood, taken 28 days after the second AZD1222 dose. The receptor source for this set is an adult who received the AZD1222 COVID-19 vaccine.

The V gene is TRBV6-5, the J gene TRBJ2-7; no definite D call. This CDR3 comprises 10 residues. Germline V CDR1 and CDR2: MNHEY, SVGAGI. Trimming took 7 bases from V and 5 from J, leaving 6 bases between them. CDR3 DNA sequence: TGTGCCAGCAATTTCAACGAGCAGTACTTC. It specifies CASNFNEQYF.

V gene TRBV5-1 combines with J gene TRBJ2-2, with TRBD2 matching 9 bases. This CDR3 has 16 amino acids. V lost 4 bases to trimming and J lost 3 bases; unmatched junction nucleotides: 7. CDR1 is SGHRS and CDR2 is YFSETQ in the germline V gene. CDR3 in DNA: TGCGCCAGCAGCAGACTTAGCGGGAGCGACACCGGGGAGCTGTTTTTT. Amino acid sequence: CASSRLSGSDTGELFF.

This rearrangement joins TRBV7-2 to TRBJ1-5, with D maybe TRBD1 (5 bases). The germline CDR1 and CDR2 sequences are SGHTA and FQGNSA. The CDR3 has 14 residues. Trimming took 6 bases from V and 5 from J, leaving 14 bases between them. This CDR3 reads CASRQWGKDQPQHF. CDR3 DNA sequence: TGTGCCAGCAGACAATGGGGGAAAGATCAGCCCCAGCATTTT.

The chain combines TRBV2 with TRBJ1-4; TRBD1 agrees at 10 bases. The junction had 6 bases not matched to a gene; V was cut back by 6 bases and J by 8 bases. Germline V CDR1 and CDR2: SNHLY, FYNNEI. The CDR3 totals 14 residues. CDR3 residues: CASRKGQGGEKLFF. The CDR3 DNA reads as TGTGCCAGCAGGAAAGGACAGGGGGGCGAAAAACTGTTTTTT.

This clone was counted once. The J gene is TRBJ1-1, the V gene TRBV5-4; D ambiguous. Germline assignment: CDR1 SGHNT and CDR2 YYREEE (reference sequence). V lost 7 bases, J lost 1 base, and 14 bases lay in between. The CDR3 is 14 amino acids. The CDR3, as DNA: TGTGCCAGCGGACCACACCTCACGAACACTGAAGCTTTCTTT. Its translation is CASGPHLTNTEAFF.

The CDR3, as DNA: TGTGCCAGCAGTTCTGGACGGACCGAGCAGTACTTC. This translates into CASSSGRTEQYF. The V gene is TRBV27, the J gene TRBJ2-7, with D unresolved. Per the germline V gene, CDR1 is MNHEY and CDR2 is SMNVEV (reference sequence). CDR3 length: 12 residues. The V end was cut by 4 bases, the J end by 6 bases, with 10 bases between.

CDR3 sequence (DNA): TGCGCCAGCAGCCCCCAACAGGGGGCGGTGGGAAAACTGTTTTTT. This codes for CASSPQQGAVGKLFF. This sequence joins TRBV5-1 and TRBJ1-4; 9 nucleotides align to TRBD1. This CDR3 contains 15 residues. J was trimmed by 10 bases and V by 4 bases; bases with no gene match: 11. Germline V lookup: CDR1 SGHRS, CDR2 YFSETQ.

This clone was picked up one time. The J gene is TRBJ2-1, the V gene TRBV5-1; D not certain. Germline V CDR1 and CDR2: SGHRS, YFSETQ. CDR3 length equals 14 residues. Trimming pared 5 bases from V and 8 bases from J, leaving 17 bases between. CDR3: CASSSDVSSHEQFF. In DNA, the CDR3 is TGCGCCAGCAGTTCCGATGTGAGCTCCCATGAGCAGTTCTTC. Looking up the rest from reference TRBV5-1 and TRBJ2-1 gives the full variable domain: KAGVTQTPRYLIKTRGQQVTLSCSPISGHRSVSWYQQTPGQGLQFLFEYFSETQRNKGNFPGRFSGRQFSNSRSEMNVSTLELGDSALYLCASSSDVSSHEQFFGPGTRLTVL.